This TCR beta chain is drawn from a study of shared clonotypes between healthy human individuals. General study results and limits: Non-shared clonotypes displayed generation probabilities falling below those of clonotypes present in all four donors.

Germline V gene sequence: CDR1 SGHVS, CDR2 FQNEAQ. With 0 bases removed from V and 5 bases from J, the gap between germline ends came to 16 bases. The CDR3 totals 17 residues. From CD4+ cells came CD45RA+ naive and CD45RA-negative memory subsets. The table came from immunoSEQ multiplex PCR; TCRdb's copy has only in-frame clones and leaves some out. The table has about 640,000 clones, 60% to 80% seen once. To note about this clone: Its target is unknown.

The source material was memory CD4+ T cells sorted from blood. Subset meaning: CD45RA-negative fraction. The V gene is TRBV7-8, the J gene TRBJ1-4, with a tentative D call TRBD1 (6 bases). The sequence was collected from a woman in her 30s in good health. DNA of the CDR3: TGTGCCAGCAGCTTAGCGGGTTTGGGGGGCGCGAATGAAAAACTGTTTTTT. Its translation: CASSLAGLGGANEKLFF.